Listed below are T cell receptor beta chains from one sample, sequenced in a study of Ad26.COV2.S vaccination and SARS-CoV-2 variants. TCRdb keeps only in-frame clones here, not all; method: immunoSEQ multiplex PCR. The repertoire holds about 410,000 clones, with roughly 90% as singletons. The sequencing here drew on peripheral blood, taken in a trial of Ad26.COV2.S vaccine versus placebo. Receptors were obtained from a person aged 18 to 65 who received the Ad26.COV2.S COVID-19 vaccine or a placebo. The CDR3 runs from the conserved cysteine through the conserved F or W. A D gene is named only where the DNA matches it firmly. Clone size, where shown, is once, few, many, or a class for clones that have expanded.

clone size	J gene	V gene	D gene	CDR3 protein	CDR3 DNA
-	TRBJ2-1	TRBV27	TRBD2	CASSPGAGGKQFF	TGTGCCAGCTCCCCGGGAGCGGGGGGCAAGCAGTTCTTC
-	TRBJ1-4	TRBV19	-	CASSPPVWTPNEKLFF	TGTGCCAGTAGTCCCCCGGTTTGGACCCCTAATGAAAAACTGTTTTTT
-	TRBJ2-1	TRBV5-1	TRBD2	CASSGRGGRVDEQFF	TGCGCCAGCAGCGGACGGGGGGGCCGCGTTGATGAGCAGTTCTTC
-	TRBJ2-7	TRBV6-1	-	CASSDRVYEQYF	TGTGCCAGCAGTGATAGGGTGTACGAGCAGTACTTC
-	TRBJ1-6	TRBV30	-	CAWSARSGTTNSPLHF	TGTGCCTGGAGTGCCCGTTCCGGGACAACGAATTCACCCCTCCACTTT
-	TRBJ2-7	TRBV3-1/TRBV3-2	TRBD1	CASSQDPSGQGYGEQYF	TGTGCCAGCAGCCAAGATCCCTCGGGACAGGGGTACGGCGAGCAGTACTTC
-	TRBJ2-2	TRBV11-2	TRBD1	CASSFDYRGAGELFF	TGTGCCAGCAGCTTCGATTACAGGGGAGCCGGGGAGCTGTTTTTT
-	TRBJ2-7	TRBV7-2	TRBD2	CASSSSGGNEQYF	TGTGCCAGCAGCTCTAGCGGGGGCAACGAGCAGTACTTC
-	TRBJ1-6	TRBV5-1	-	CASSLVLTKFNSPLHF	TGCGCCAGCAGCTTGGTTTTGACAAAATTTAATTCACCCCTCCACTTT
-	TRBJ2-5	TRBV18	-	CASSPPGETQYF	TGTGCCAGCTCACCACCCGGAGAGACCCAGTACTTC
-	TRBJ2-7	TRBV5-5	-	CASSRDPYEQYF	TGTGCCAGCAGCAGGGACCCCTACGAGCAGTACTTC
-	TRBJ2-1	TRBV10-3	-	CAISAPIEGPSYNEQFF	TGTGCCATCAGTGCCCCGATAGAGGGACCGTCCTACAATGAGCAGTTCTTC
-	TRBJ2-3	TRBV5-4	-	CASSLGRATDTQYF	TGTGCCAGCAGCTTGGGCAGGGCGACAGATACGCAGTATTTT
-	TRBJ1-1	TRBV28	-	CASSHMNPGLGGQAFF	TGTGCCAGCAGCCACATGAACCCGGGTTTGGGGGGGCAAGCTTTCTTT
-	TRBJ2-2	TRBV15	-	CATSRDQRPGLVITLNTGELFF	TGTGCCACCAGCAGAGACCAAAGACCAGGGTTAGTCATCACCCTTAACACCGGGGAGCTGTTTTTT
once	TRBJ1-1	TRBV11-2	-	CASSLGALNTEAFF	TGTGCCAGCAGCTTAGGGGCCCTGAACACTGAAGCTTTCTTT
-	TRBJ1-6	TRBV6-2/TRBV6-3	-	CASSYSLAVPNSPLHF	TGTGCCAGCAGTTACTCGTTGGCGGTGCCTAATTCACCCCTCCACTTT
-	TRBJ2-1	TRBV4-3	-	CASSPYGRYGSNEQFF	TGCGCCAGCAGCCCGTACGGGCGCTACGGTTCCAATGAGCAGTTCTTC
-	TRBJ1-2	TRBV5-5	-	CASSQAVQAANYGYTF	TGTGCCAGCAGCCAGGCAGTCCAGGCAGCTAACTATGGCTACACCTTC
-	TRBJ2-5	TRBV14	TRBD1	CASSQFRGREETQYF	TGTGCCAGCAGCCAATTCAGGGGGCGCGAAGAGACCCAGTACTTC
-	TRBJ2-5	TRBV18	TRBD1	CASSPQGATKETQYF	TGTGCCAGCTCACCACAGGGGGCGACAAAAGAGACCCAGTACTTC
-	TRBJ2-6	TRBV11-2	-	CASSTLGGSGANVLTF	TGTGCCAGCTCCACCCTCGGGGGCTCTGGGGCCAACGTCCTGACTTTC
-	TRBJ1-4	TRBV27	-	CASSFSGGPNEKLFF	TGTGCCAGCAGTTTCTCGGGGGGACCTAATGAAAAACTGTTTTTT
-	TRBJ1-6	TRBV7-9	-	CASSPGASHNSPLHF	TGTGCCAGCAGCCCAGGGGCCAGCCATAATTCACCCCTCCACTTT
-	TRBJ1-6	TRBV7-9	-	CASSLEVSEYNSPLHF	TGTGCCAGCAGCTTAGAAGTGTCCGAGTATAATTCACCCCTCCACTTT
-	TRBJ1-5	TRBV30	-	CAWSVPGGHSNQPQHF	TGTGCCTGGAGTGTACCTGGAGGACATAGCAATCAGCCCCAGCATTTT
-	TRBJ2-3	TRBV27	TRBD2	CASSLRAGGFLDTQYF	TGTGCCAGCAGTTTAAGGGCGGGGGGGTTTTTGGATACGCAGTATTTT
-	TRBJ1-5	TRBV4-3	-	CASSQDRAGSQPQHF	TGCGCCAGCAGCCAAGATAGGGCAGGGTCTCAGCCCCAGCATTTT
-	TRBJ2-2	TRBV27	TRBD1	CASSQRGGINTGELFF	TGTGCCAGCAGCCAGAGAGGGGGCATCAACACCGGGGAGCTGTTTTTT
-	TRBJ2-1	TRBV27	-	CASNPRGYNEQFF	TGTGCCAGCAACCCGCGGGGCTACAATGAGCAGTTCTTC
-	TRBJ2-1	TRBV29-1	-	CSVAERFSNEQFF	TGCAGCGTCGCCGAAAGGTTTTCCAATGAGCAGTTCTTC
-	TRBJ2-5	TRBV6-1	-	CASSEFRGLVETQYF	TGTGCCAGCAGTGAATTTAGGGGGTTAGTAGAGACCCAGTACTTC
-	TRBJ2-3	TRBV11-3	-	CASSLGGSGSDTQYF	TGTGCCAGCAGCTTAGGGGGCAGCGGATCAGATACGCAGTATTTT
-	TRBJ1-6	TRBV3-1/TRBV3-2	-	CASSQVVETVASPLHF	TGTGCCAGCAGCCAAGTCGTTGAAACGGTAGCTTCACCCCTCCACTTT
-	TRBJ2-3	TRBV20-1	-	CSASFTDTQYF	TGCAGTGCTAGTTTTACAGATACGCAGTATTTT
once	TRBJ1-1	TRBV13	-	CASSSRGTGVTEAFF	TGTGCCAGCAGCTCGCGGGGGACCGGGGTCACTGAAGCTTTCTTT
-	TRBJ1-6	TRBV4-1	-	CASSQEGAGALHF	TGCGCCAGCAGCCAAGAGGGTGCTGGGGCCCTCCACTTT
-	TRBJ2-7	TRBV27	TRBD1	CASSFSGTGEQYF	TGTGCCAGCAGTTTCTCCGGGACAGGGGAGCAGTACTTC
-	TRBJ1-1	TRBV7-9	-	CASSFPPGLKSHTEAFF	TGTGCCAGCAGTTTCCCTCCGGGACTGAAGTCACACACTGAAGCTTTCTTT
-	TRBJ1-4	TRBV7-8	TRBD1	CASSTGQGAGEKLFF	TGTGCCAGCAGCACAGGACAGGGGGCCGGTGAAAAACTGTTTTTT
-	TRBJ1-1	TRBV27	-	CASSPGFGDTEAFF	TGTGCCAGTTCCCCCGGGTTTGGAGACACTGAAGCTTTCTTT
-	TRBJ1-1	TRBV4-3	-	CASSQDWGLGTEAFF	TGCGCCAGCAGCCAAGACTGGGGGCTCGGCACTGAAGCTTTCTTT
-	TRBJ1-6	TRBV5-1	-	CASSLGPIGAYNSPLHF	TGCGCCAGCAGCTTAGGTCCCATAGGGGCCTATAATTCACCCCTCCACTTT
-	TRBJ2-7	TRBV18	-	CASSPGSQASYEQYF	TGTGCCAGCTCACCGGGCAGCCAGGCGTCCTACGAGCAGTACTTC
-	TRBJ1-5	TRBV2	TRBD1	CASRQGQGLGQPQHF	TGTGCCAGCAGGCAGGGACAGGGATTAGGTCAGCCCCAGCATTTT
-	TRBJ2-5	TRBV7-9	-	CASSPTSAETQYF	TGTGCCAGCAGCCCGACTAGTGCAGAGACCCAGTACTTC
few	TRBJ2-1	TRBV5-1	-	CASSLAPVHMGDEQFF	TGCGCCAGCAGCTTGGCCCCGGTACATATGGGGGATGAGCAGTTCTTC
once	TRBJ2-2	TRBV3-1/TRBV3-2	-	CASSQDRRTGELFF	TGTGCCAGCAGCCAAGATAGGAGGACCGGGGAGCTGTTTTTT
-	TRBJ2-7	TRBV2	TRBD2	CASSTPAGGLHEQYF	TGTGCCAGCAGTACCCCTGCGGGGGGGCTCCACGAGCAGTACTTC